The 16 T cell receptor beta chains given below trace back to one sample, sequenced in a study of T cell clonality in common variable immunodeficiency (dated by TCRdb to 2014 to 2015). The library was built by means of the immunoSEQ multiplex PCR assay. Entries here come from immuneACCESS through TCRdb and include only in-frame sequences with V and J called. Some clones fail to appear in such tables; in the studies checked, an unresolved V gene covers under half of the shortfall, and the cause of the remainder is unknown. For this sample, 40,000 to 55,000 clones appear and none is a singleton. The ten largest clones add up to about 5.9% of the sample. Sequencing was done on a sample of peripheral blood mononuclear cells. These TCRs come from a person between 18 and 75 years old in good health.

This clone was seen at least ten times. The CDR3 goes on 3 residues after the read ends, and that part is filled in from the germline J gene. The chain combines TRBV10-3 with TRBJ1-1; no clear D gene. The V gene lost 8 bases and the J gene lost 0 bases, with 10 bases spanning the gap. The CDR3 sequence is 13 residues long. Germline CDR1 and CDR2: ENHRY and SYGVKD. The DNA read from the CDR3 is TGTGCCATCGGATATGACTTGAACACTGAA. Its translation is CAIGYDLNTE. The CDR3, in full, reads CAIGYDLNTEAFF.

In its sample, this clone was seen many times. The read falls 3 residues short of the CDR3 end, and the missing part is taken from the germline J gene. The V call is TRBV19, the J call TRBJ1-1, with D possibly being TRBD1 (5 bases). Germline V CDR1 and CDR2: LNHDA, SQIVND (reference sequence). V was shortened by 2 bases and J by 1 base, with 14 bases between the two germline ends. This CDR3 contains 16 residues. CDR3 sequence reads: CASSIRAGLPNTEAFF. The covered CDR3 bases are TGTGCCAGTAGTATAAGGGCAGGGCTCCCGAACACTGAA.

The sample holds many counts of this clone. The sequence runs out 3 residues before the end of the CDR3; the remainder is reconstructed from the germline J gene. The chain has TRBV12-3 or TRBV12-4 and TRBJ1-5; D not resolved. Between the trimmed V and J ends, which lost 2 bases and 6 bases, there was a span of 5 bases. The CDR3 is 12 residues long. Incomplete CDR3 DNA: TGTGCCAGCAGTTTACAGGTTCAGCCC. This sequence encodes CASSLQVQP. In full, the CDR3 reads CASSLQVQPQHF.

This clone was detected a few times. Read data end 3 residues before the CDR3 end; the end is taken from the germline J gene. The chain recombines TRBV19 with TRBJ1-3, with 7 bases aligning to TRBD1. The V gene's germline CDR1 is LNHDA and CDR2 SQIVND (reference sequence). The CDR3 is 13 amino acids. V dropped 7 bases and J dropped 4; count of bases not matched to a gene: 4. The CDR3 is CASTLTGGNTIYF. Incomplete CDR3 DNA: TGTGCCAGTACCTTGACAGGGGGAAACACC.

This clone was found many times. The read comes to an end 3 residues before the CDR3 does, leaving the germline J gene to fill in the end. V usage is TRBV2 and J usage is TRBJ1-4; the D gene is possibly TRBD1 (5 bases). Trimming shortened V by 6 bases and J by 8 bases, and 22 bases separated the two germline ends. The CDR3 spans 16 residues. From germline, CDR1 is SNHLY and CDR2 FYNNEI. CDR3 residues: CASSWGGLGLGEKLFF. CDR3 DNA, as far as it was read: TGTGCCAGCAGCTGGGGGGGTCTGGGGTTGGGAGAAAAA.

CDR3 in amino acids: CASSQTHGTPSVDYTF. Incomplete CDR3 DNA: TGTGCCAGTAGTCAAACGCACGGGACACCCTCGGTGGAC. The chain joins TRBV19 to TRBJ1-2, with a possible D match to TRBD1 (6 bases). The read comes to an end 3 residues before the CDR3 does, leaving the germline J gene to fill in the end. This CDR3 is built from 16 residues. Germline CDR1 is LNHDA and CDR2 is SQIVND (reference sequence).

This clone was counted ten times or more. The read falls 3 residues short of the CDR3 end, and the missing part is taken from the germline J gene. This rearrangement joins TRBV4-1 to TRBJ1-4; D uncertain. Germline CDR1 reads MGHRA; CDR2 reads YSYEKL. V was shortened by 4 bases and J by 0 bases, with 12 bases between the two germline ends. CDR3 length: 16 residues. CDR3 residues: CASSPQELTTNEKLFF. The sequenced CDR3 bases are TGCGCCAGCAGCCCCCAGGAATTAACAACTAATGAAAAA.

This clone was counted many times. The DNA ends 3 residues before the CDR3 does, and the rest of the CDR3 is filled in from the germline J gene. V gene TRBV7-2 combines with J gene TRBJ1-2; no reliable D call. The length of the CDR3 is 11 residues. The germline gives CDR1 SGHTA, CDR2 FQGNSA. CDR3 loop: CASSLFSSYTF. CDR3 DNA, as far as it was read: TGTGCCAGCAGCTTATTCTCCTCC.

There are many counts of this clone. Read coverage stops 3 residues before the CDR3 terminus; the germline J gene supplies the remainder. The chain combines TRBV10-3 with TRBJ2-7; possibly TRBD1 for D (6 bases). Germline assignment: CDR1 ENHRY and CDR2 SYGVKD. The CDR3 contains 14 residues. V lost 4 bases, J lost 4 bases, and 14 bases lay in between. The CDR3 loop is CAISGGDRNYEQYF. The sequenced CDR3 bases are TGTGCCATCAGTGGGGGAGACAGGAATTACGAG.

There are many counts of this clone. The covered CDR3 bases are TGTGCCAGCAGTGGGGGCAGGGGGACCTACAATGAG. Its translation: CASSGGRGTYNE. The full CDR3 is CASSGGRGTYNEQFF. V gene TRBV6-1 combines with J gene TRBJ2-1, with 7 bases matching TRBD1. The observed sequence ends 3 residues before the CDR3 terminus, with the missing tail filled in from the germline J gene. With 4 bases clipped from V and 2 bases from J, the junction kept 5 bases outside the gene matches. Germline loops: CDR1 MNHNS, CDR2 SASEGT. The CDR3 runs 15 residues.

This clone was found many times. The missing CDR3 end, 3 residues past where the read stops, is filled in from the germline J gene. The chain combines TRBV5-1 with TRBJ2-5; TRBD2 matches 7 bases. CDR3 size: 16 residues. After removal of 5 bases from V and 5 bases from J, the junction contained 15 bases not matched to a gene. The germline CDR1 and CDR2 sequences are SGHRS and YFSETQ. The covered CDR3 bases are TGCGCCAGCAGTCGGGGGGTTGGGGAGCTTATGGAGACC. Protein sequence: CASSRGVGELMET. The full CDR3 protein is CASSRGVGELMETQYF.

With respect to this clone: The read ends 3 residues before the CDR3 terminus; that terminus is restored from the germline J gene. V usage is TRBV19 and J usage is TRBJ1-4; D may be TRBD1 (6 bases). This CDR3 region has 15 residues. CDR1 and CDR2 from the germline V gene are LNHDA and SQIVND (reference sequence). The CDR3 bases that were read are TGTGCCACCTCTCCTCTGGGCAGGGGAAATTCACCA. It encodes CATSPLGRGNSP. The entire CDR3 protein is CATSPLGRGNSPLFF.

With regard to this clone: The missing CDR3 end, 3 residues past where the read stops, is filled in from the germline J gene. This rearrangement joins TRBV2 to TRBJ1-2; weak D call: TRBD1 (6 bases). The CDR3 length is 16 residues. The V gene's germline CDR1 is SNHLY and CDR2 FYNNEI. V lost 5 bases to trimming and J lost 4 bases, with 20 bases between them. CDR3 loop: CASSPNQGRGPYGYTF. The covered CDR3 bases are TGTGCCAGCAGTCCAAACCAGGGGAGAGGTCCCTATGGC.

The sample holds many counts of this clone. The read falls 3 residues short of the CDR3 end, and the missing part is taken from the germline J gene. The V gene is TRBV5-1, the J gene TRBJ2-3, with 13 bases matching TRBD2. Germline CDR1 SGHRS, CDR2 YFSETQ. This CDR3 has 18 residues. After removal of 6 bases from V and 2 bases from J, the junction contained 12 bases not matched to a gene. The CDR3 loop reads CASTRLAGGRPYTDTQYF. The CDR3 bases that were read are TGCGCCAGCACCCGACTAGCGGGGGGCCGACCATACACAGATACG.

At least ten counts were recorded for this clone. The CDR3 is cut off 3 residues early in the read; its end comes from the germline J gene. The rearrangement joins TRBV19 to TRBJ2-7; 7 bases fit TRBD1. CDR1 is LNHDA and CDR2 is SQIVND in the germline V gene (reference sequence). V lost 9 bases and J lost 0; bases outside the gene matches: 5. CDR3 length equals 13 residues. The sequenced part of the CDR3 DNA is TGTGCCAGAGGGGGACAGCACTCCTACGAG. Translation gives CARGGQHSYE. The whole CDR3 is CARGGQHSYEQYF. The full variable domain, its missing parts supplied by reference TRBV19 and TRBJ2-7, is DGGITQSPKYLFRKEGQNVTLSCEQNLNHDAMYWYRQDPGQGLRLIYYSQIVNDFQKGDIAEGYSVSREKKESFPLTVTSAQKNPTAFYLCARGGQHSYEQYFGPGTRLTVT.

This clone appeared many times. The read is 3 residues too short to cover the CDR3 end, so that end is filled in from the germline J gene. This chain links TRBV20-1 with TRBJ1-2, with 7 positions matching TRBD1. Germline V CDR1 and CDR2: DFQATT, SNEGSKA (reference sequence). The J segment lost 3 bases and the V segment lost 4 bases, leaving 5 bases of the junction unmatched. The CDR3 extends over 13 amino acids. This CDR3 is CSATDRAYYGYTF. CDR3 DNA (partial): TGCAGTGCTACCGACAGGGCTTACTATGGC.